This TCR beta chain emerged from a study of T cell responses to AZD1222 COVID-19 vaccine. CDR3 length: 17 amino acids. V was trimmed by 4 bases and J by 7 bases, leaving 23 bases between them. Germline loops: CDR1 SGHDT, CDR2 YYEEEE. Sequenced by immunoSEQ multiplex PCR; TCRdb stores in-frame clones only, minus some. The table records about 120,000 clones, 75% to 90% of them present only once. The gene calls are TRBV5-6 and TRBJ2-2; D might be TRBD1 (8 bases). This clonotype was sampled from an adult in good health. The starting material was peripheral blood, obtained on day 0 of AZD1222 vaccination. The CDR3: CASSLPGTGPSGGELFF. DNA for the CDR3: TGTGCCAGCAGCCTACCCGGGACAGGACCTAGCGGCGGGGAGCTGTTTTTT.